This T cell receptor beta chain was identified during a study of control samples from healthy donors and cancer patients. Sequencing used immunoSEQ multiplex PCR; TCRdb keeps in-frame clones, though not all of them. Of 12,000 to 15,000 clones in the sample, 70% to 80% were seen once. Trimming removed 3 bases at V and 10 bases at J, with 13 bases between. This CDR3 has 13 amino acids. The V gene is TRBV12-3 or TRBV12-4, the J gene TRBJ1-5; D uncertain. The sequenced sample consisted of formalin-fixed, paraffin-embedded tissue. This TCR was sampled from a female donor with lung cancer. The CDR3 loop is CASSFLGLDPQHF. CDR3 bases: TGTGCCAGCAGTTTCCTTGGACTTGATCCCCAGCATTTT.